This T cell receptor (beta chain) comes out of a study of blood T cell repertoires in COVID-19. For the study at large: COVID-19 samples from acute and convalescent phases originated in the United States, Italy and Spain.

CDR1 SGDLS and CDR2 YYNGEE come from the germline V gene. The CDR3 contains 18 residues. The V gene end was trimmed by 0 bases and the J gene end by 7 bases; junction bases not matched to a gene: 14. Original processing notes: Amplification from reference gene primers served as the basis for estimated nucleated cell counts. Profiled with immunoSEQ multiplex PCR; TCRdb holds only in-frame clones, not every one. V, J and clone size are those of that table, while D and trimming were read from the DNA. The data hold some 200,000 clones, with more than 80% observed a single time. The specimen was peripheral blood. The sequence came from a woman aged 40 to 50 with COVID-19, enrolled during active disease. The chain joins TRBV9 to TRBJ2-2, with 8 bases lining up with TRBD1. CDR3 amino acids: CASSVATRGHLGVGELFF. The CDR3 DNA reads TGTGCCAGCAGCGTAGCTACCAGGGGGCATCTAGGTGTCGGGGAGCTGTTTTTT.